The 18 T cell receptor beta chains given below trace back to one sample, sequenced in a study of blood T cell repertoires in COVID-19. Using immunoSEQ multiplex PCR, the repertoire was profiled, and TCRdb retains in-frame clones only, with some absent. Among roughly 100,000 clones, 70% to 90% were seen once, and the ten largest hold about 2%. The specimen was peripheral blood. All receptors come from a man aged 50 or older with COVID-19, enrolled during active disease.

CDR3 sequence: CASSQEGAYNSPLHF. CDR3 nucleotide sequence: TGTGCCAGCAGCCAGGAGGGCGCCTATAATTCACCCCTCCACTTT. The chain is built from TRBV11-1 and TRBJ1-6; D gene unclear. V lost 5 bases, J lost 2 bases, and 10 bases lay in between. CDR3 length equals 15 residues. CDR1 and CDR2 (germline): SGHAT, FQDESV (reference sequence).

This chain joins TRBV30 and TRBJ1-2, with D tentatively TRBD1 (6 bases). The V end was cut by 0 bases, the J end by 7 bases, with 12 bases between. The CDR3 totals 13 residues. CDR1 and CDR2 (germline): GTSNPN, SVGIG (reference sequence). The CDR3 reads CAWSVQGPSGYTF. CDR3 sequence (DNA): TGTGCCTGGAGTGTACAGGGACCCAGTGGCTACACCTTC.

This rearrangement joins TRBV11-2 to TRBJ1-5, with TRBD1 matching over 8 bases. The V gene end was trimmed by 5 bases and the J gene end by 3 bases; junction bases not matched to a gene: 9. From germline, CDR1 is SGHAT and CDR2 FQNNGV. The CDR3 contains 16 residues. The CDR3 region is CASSLRTGGINQPQHF. The CDR3, as DNA: TGTGCCAGCAGCCTCAGAACAGGGGGGATCAATCAGCCCCAGCATTTT.

The chain links TRBV6-5 to TRBJ1-2; tentatively, D is TRBD1 (5 bases). CDR1 and CDR2 from the germline V gene are MNHEY and SVGAGI. Trimming left V 5 bases short and J 5 bases short, with 12 bases between. The CDR3 has 13 residues. In DNA, the CDR3 is TGTGCCAGCAGTAACATCGGGGGGTATGGCTACACCTTC. It yields the protein CASSNIGGYGYTF.

This clone came up a few times. The chain carries TRBV19 and TRBJ1-2, with a tentative D call TRBD1 (6 bases). The CDR3 extends over 15 amino acids. CDR1 is LNHDA and CDR2 is SQIVND in the germline V gene (reference sequence). The V gene lost 10 bases and the J gene lost 2 bases, with 20 bases spanning the gap. The CDR3: CATEWGQGTNYGYTF. CDR3 coding DNA: TGTGCCACCGAATGGGGCCAGGGGACCAACTATGGCTACACCTTC. The full variable domain, completed using reference TRBV19 and TRBJ1-2, is DGGITQSPKYLFRKEGQNVTLSCEQNLNHDAMYWYRQDPGQGLRLIYYSQIVNDFQKGDIAEGYSVSREKKESFPLTVTSAQKNPTAFYLCATEWGQGTNYGYTFGSGTRLTVV.

This clone has only a few counts. J is TRBJ2-5 and V is TRBV11-2, with 7 bases that match TRBD2. Looked up from germline, CDR1 is SGHAT and CDR2 is FQNNGV. CDR3 length: 15 residues. V gave up 6 bases and J gave up 5 bases; unmatched junction bases: 12. CDR3 loop: CASRLNLADLETQYF. The CDR3 region has the DNA TGTGCCAGCAGATTGAACCTAGCGGACCTCGAGACCCAGTACTTC.

In its sample, this clone was seen once. The CDR3 reads CASSGRGGYGYTF. CDR3 coding DNA: TGTGCCAGCAGCGGGAGGGGAGGCTATGGCTACACCTTC. The chain carries TRBV9 and TRBJ1-2; D might be TRBD1 (5 bases). Trimming took off 3 bases at V and 4 bases at J, with 10 bases between the two ends. Germline V lookup: CDR1 SGDLS, CDR2 YYNGEE. CDR3 length: 13 amino acids.

The rearrangement joins TRBV29-1 to TRBJ2-7; 8 nucleotides line up with TRBD1. The CDR3 runs 14 residues. Germline CDR1 is SQVTM and CDR2 is ANQGSEA. The junction had 7 bases not matched to a gene; V was cut back by 4 bases and J by 2 bases. The CDR3 region is CSVGRQGKTYEQYF. For the CDR3, the DNA is TGCAGCGTTGGGCGACAGGGGAAAACCTACGAGCAGTACTTC.

This chain uses TRBV9 with TRBJ1-2; weak D call: TRBD1 (6 bases). V was cut by 0 bases and J by 4 bases, with 7 bases left in between. The CDR3 loop spans 13 amino acids. Germline values: CDR1 SGDLS, CDR2 YYNGEE. CDR3 amino acids: CASSVGQAYGYTF. The CDR3 nucleotides read TGTGCCAGCAGCGTAGGACAGGCCTATGGCTACACCTTC. The variable domain in full, completed from reference TRBV9 and TRBJ1-2, reads DSGVTQTPKHLITATGQRVTLRCSPRSGDLSVYWYQQSLDQGLQFLIQYYNGEERAKGNILERFSAQQFPDLHSELNLSSLELGDSALYFCASSVGQAYGYTFGSGTRLTVV.

The CDR3, as DNA: TGCGCCCGCAAGAAGGGACAGGGGGACGGGGGCTACACCTTC. Its protein product is CARKKGQGDGGYTF. The J gene is TRBJ1-2, the V gene TRBV5-1; 11 positions match TRBD1. This CDR3 comprises 14 residues. Trimming took 10 bases from V and 8 from J; bases not matched to a gene: 13. CDR1 is SGHRS and CDR2 is YFSETQ in the germline V gene.

Here the CDR3 reads CASSVRLAGVRDEQFF. DNA for the CDR3: TGTGCCAGCAGCGTCAGACTAGCGGGGGTCCGGGATGAGCAGTTCTTC. The rearrangement links TRBV9 to TRBJ2-1; TRBD2 agrees at 12 bases. The J segment lost 8 bases and the V segment lost 2 bases, leaving 8 bases of the junction unmatched. The CDR3 totals 16 residues. CDR1 SGDLS and CDR2 YYNGEE come from the germline V gene. The full variable domain, its missing parts supplied by reference TRBV9 and TRBJ2-1, is DSGVTQTPKHLITATGQRVTLRCSPRSGDLSVYWYQQSLDQGLQFLIQYYNGEERAKGNILERFSAQQFPDLHSELNLSSLELGDSALYFCASSVRLAGVRDEQFFGPGTRLTVL.

The V and J genes are TRBV28 and TRBJ1-2; 9 nucleotides agree with TRBD1. The CDR3 length is 13 residues. The trim removed 6 bases at V and 5 bases at J, leaving 4 bases unmatched. The germline V gene has CDR1 MDHEN and CDR2 SYDVKM. CDR3 DNA sequence: TGTGCCAGCAGGGTCGGGACAGGGTATGGCTACACCTTC. Amino acid sequence: CASRVGTGYGYTF.

The chain recombines TRBV7-9 with TRBJ2-3, with D perhaps matching TRBD2 (6 bases). CDR1 and CDR2 from the germline V gene are SEHNR and FQNEAQ (reference sequence). Trimming removed 5 bases from V and 1 base from J, with 13 bases in between. The CDR3 extends over 15 amino acids. CDR3 bases: TGTGCCAGCAGCCCCGGGGGTAGGCGCACAGATACGCAGTATTTT. It yields the protein CASSPGGRRTDTQYF.

J is TRBJ1-2 and V is TRBV11-2, with TRBD1 identical over 10 bases. CDR1 is SGHAT and CDR2 is FQNNGV in the germline V gene. V shed 2 bases, J shed 6 bases, and the junction held 12 bases outside the gene matches. This CDR3 has 17 amino acids. The CDR3 sequence: CASSLMLGGTGVDGYTF. In nucleotides, the CDR3 is TGTGCCAGCAGCTTAATGTTGGGTGGGACAGGGGTTGATGGCTACACCTTC.

This clone was recorded a few times. The chain employs TRBV19 and TRBJ1-2, with a weak D call TRBD1 (5 bases). Germline values: CDR1 LNHDA, CDR2 SQIVND (reference sequence). The CDR3 runs 13 residues. V gave up 3 bases and J gave up 2 bases, with 7 bases separating them. CDR3 nucleotide sequence: TGTGCCAGTAGTATGCGGGACAACTATGGCTACACCTTC. Its translation: CASSMRDNYGYTF.

This chain links TRBV20-1 with TRBJ1-1, with a possible D match to TRBD1 (6 bases). V lost 3 bases and J lost 1, with 12 bases in between. The CDR3 consists of 14 residues. Germline CDR1 reads DFQATT; CDR2 reads SNEGSKA (reference sequence). CDR3 nucleotides: TGCAGTGCTAGTAGGGGACAAGCGAACACTGAAGCTTTCTTT. This translates into CSASRGQANTEAFF.

CDR3 protein: CASSPGGQRNEKLFF. The CDR3 region has the DNA TGTGCCAGCAGCCCTGGTGGACAAAGAAATGAAAAACTGTTTTTT. The genes are TRBV3-1 (or the pseudogene TRBV3-2) and TRBJ1-4; D might be TRBD1 (5 bases). Deletions cut 4 bases from V and 5 bases from J, with 14 bases between. In germline, CDR1 is LGHDT, CDR2 YNNKEL (reference sequence). The CDR3 runs 15 residues.

This rearrangement joins TRBV5-4 to TRBJ2-2, with D possibly being TRBD1 (5 bases). CDR3 length: 15 amino acids. Germline lookup yields CDR1 SGHNT and CDR2 YYREEE (reference sequence). The V end was cut by 5 bases, the J end by 5 bases, with 16 bases between. Here the CDR3 reads CASRTEPGRTGELFF. CDR3 coding DNA: TGTGCCAGCAGAACAGAACCAGGGCGAACCGGGGAGCTGTTTTTT. Full variable domain (rest looked up from reference TRBV5-4 and TRBJ2-2): ETGVTQSPTHLIKTRGQQVTLRCSSQSGHNTVSWYQQALGQGPQFIFQYYREEENGRGNFPPRFSGLQFPNYSSELNVNALELDDSALYLCASRTEPGRTGELFFGEGSRLTVL.